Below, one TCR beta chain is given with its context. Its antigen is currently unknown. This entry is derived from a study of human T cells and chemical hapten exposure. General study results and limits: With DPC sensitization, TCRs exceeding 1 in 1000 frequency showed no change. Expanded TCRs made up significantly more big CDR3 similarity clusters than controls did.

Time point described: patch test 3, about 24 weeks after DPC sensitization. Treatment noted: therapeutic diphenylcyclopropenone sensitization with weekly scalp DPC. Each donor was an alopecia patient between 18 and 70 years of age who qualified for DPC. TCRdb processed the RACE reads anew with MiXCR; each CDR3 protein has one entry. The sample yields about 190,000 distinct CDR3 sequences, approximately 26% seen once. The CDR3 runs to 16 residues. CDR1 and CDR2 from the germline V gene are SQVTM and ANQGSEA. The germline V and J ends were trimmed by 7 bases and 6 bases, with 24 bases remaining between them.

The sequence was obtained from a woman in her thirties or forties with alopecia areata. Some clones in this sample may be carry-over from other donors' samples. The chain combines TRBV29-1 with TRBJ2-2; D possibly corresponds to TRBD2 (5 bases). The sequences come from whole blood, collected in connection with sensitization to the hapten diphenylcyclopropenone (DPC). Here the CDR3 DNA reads TGCAGCGGGGCTCTGGGTGGAGGAACCAACGCCGGGGAGCTGTTTTTT. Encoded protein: CSGALGGGTNAGELFF.